What follows describes a single T cell receptor beta chain. The sample is drawn from a study of shared clonotypes between healthy human individuals. On the study more broadly: The study used three CD4 naive, three CD4 memory, two CD8 naive and one CD8 memory plate per donor.

Positive CCR7 selection of CD45RO-negative cells yielded the naive CD8 cells, and terminally differentiated effector memory CD45RA+ cells were excluded. The germline V gene encodes CDR1 MGHRA and CDR2 YSYEKL. V was clipped by 0 bases and J by 6 bases; unmatched bases: 7. CDR3 size: 15 residues. The data were produced by immunoSEQ multiplex PCR, yet TCRdb's version contains in-frame clones alone and is incomplete. The data show about 1,800,000 clones, roughly 94% seen once. Sequencing used naive CD8+ T cells sorted from blood. V and J are TRBV4-1 and TRBJ2-7; 8 nucleotides align to TRBD2. The TCR comes from a man aged 18 to 29 in good health. This chain's CDR3 is CASSQDLVGLGEQYF. The CDR3 region has the DNA TGCGCCAGCAGCCAAGATCTTGTGGGACTAGGCGAGCAGTACTTC.